Following are 25 T cell receptor beta chains from one sample sequenced in a study of blood T cell repertoires in COVID-19 (dated by TCRdb to about 2020). Preparation of the library involved the immunoSEQ multiplex PCR assay. TCRdb obtained this table from immuneACCESS and retained in-frame rearrangements with V and J assigned. These tables miss some clones; where compared with another copy, unresolved V genes account for less than half of the shortfall, and the remainder is unexplained. In all, the sample holds just over 300,000 clones, and around 91% of those were seen once. Approximately 9.8% of the sample belongs to the ten largest clones. The source material was PBMCs or T cells enriched from blood (not recorded which). The receptors were sampled from a woman aged 40 to 50 who had recovered from COVID-19.

The chain carries TRBV24-1 and TRBJ1-2; maybe TRBD1 (5 bases). Germline-derived CDR1 and CDR2 are KGHDR and SFDVKD. The CDR3 spans 14 residues. V was cut by 3 bases and J by 3 bases, with 10 bases left in between. The DNA of the CDR3 is TGTGCCACCAGTGATGAGACAGACTACTATGGCTACACCTTC. Protein: CATSDETDYYGYTF.

This clone was picked up one time. The genes are TRBV25-1 and TRBJ1-1; 10 bases agree with TRBD1. This CDR3 comprises 16 residues. The ends lost 0 bases at V and 5 bases at J; junction bases unmatched: 6. Germline values: CDR1 MGHDK, CDR2 SYGVNS. The chain's CDR3 is CASSEYGDRGGTEAFF. CDR3 DNA sequence: TGTGCCAGCAGTGAATACGGGGACAGGGGAGGAACTGAAGCTTTCTTT.

This sequence joins TRBV13 and TRBJ2-3; 11 positions agree with TRBD2. The trim removed 2 bases at V and 5 bases at J, leaving 12 bases unmatched. CDR1 and CDR2 from the germline V gene are PRHDT and FYEKMQ (reference sequence). This CDR3 spans 18 amino acids. The CDR3 loop is CASSLRGLAGGFGDTQYF. CDR3 DNA: TGTGCCAGCAGCTTAAGAGGGCTAGCGGGGGGATTTGGAGATACGCAGTATTTT.

This chain links TRBV25-1 with TRBJ1-2; TRBD1 might be the D (6 bases). The germline V and J ends were trimmed by 4 bases and 8 bases, with 17 bases remaining between them. The germline V gene has CDR1 MGHDK and CDR2 SYGVNS. CDR3 length: 14 residues. This CDR3 is CASSGEGGHRGYTF. In DNA form, the CDR3 reads TGTGCCAGCAGTGGAGAGGGGGGGCATCGAGGCTACACCTTC.

J is TRBJ1-2 and V is TRBV6-5; 12 nucleotides align to TRBD1. The trim removed 2 bases at V and 7 bases at J, leaving 5 bases unmatched. This CDR3 has 15 residues. Germline V gene sequence: CDR1 MNHEY, CDR2 SVGAGI. The CDR3 loop is CASSYRGQGAPGYTF. In DNA, the CDR3 is TGTGCCAGCAGTTACCGGGGACAGGGGGCGCCTGGCTACACCTTC.

This clone appeared a single time. This sequence joins TRBV5-1 and TRBJ1-6; D ambiguous. CDR1 is SGHRS, CDR2 YFSETQ, per germline. This CDR3 has 16 residues. Deletions cut 0 bases from V and 6 bases from J, with 13 bases between. The chain's CDR3 is CASSLGASILNSPLHF. The DNA of the CDR3 is TGCGCCAGCAGCTTGGGGGCATCGATACTTAATTCACCCCTCCACTTT.

CDR3 in amino acids: CASSAEGQGVSTDTQYF. The CDR3 DNA follows: TGTGCCAGCAGCGCTGAGGGACAGGGGGTTAGCACAGATACGCAGTATTTT. The rearrangement joins TRBV7-9 to TRBJ2-3, with 11 bases aligning to TRBD1. The V and J ends lost 5 bases and 0 bases, in that order; junction bases with no gene match: 7. Germline loops: CDR1 SEHNR, CDR2 FQNEAQ (reference sequence). This CDR3 has 17 amino acids.

The chain employs TRBV21-1 and TRBJ2-1; the DNA was not compared with TRBD2, the D call given in the table. TRBV21-1 is described as a pseudogene. CDR3 length: 11 residues. CDR3 sequence reads: CASRGGPGEFF. The CDR3 DNA follows: TGTGCCAGCAGGGGAGGACCGGGGGAGTTCTTC.

The chain has TRBV21-1 and TRBJ2-5; the table names TRBD2, a call not compared with the DNA. TRBV21-1 is a known pseudogene. The CDR3 length is 17 residues. CDR3 nucleotides: TGTGCCAGCAGCAAAGGGCTAGCGGGGGGCATCCAAGAGACCCAGTACTTC. This gives the protein CASSKGLAGGIQETQYF.

V is TRBV2 and J is TRBJ2-1, with TRBD2 matching 9 bases. CDR1 SNHLY and CDR2 FYNNEI come from the germline V gene. The CDR3 spans 18 residues. Trimming at V came to 0 bases and at J to 8 bases, leaving 14 bases not matched to a gene. The CDR3 loop is CASSEARGLAGEGDEQFF. The CDR3 DNA sequence: TGTGCCAGCAGTGAAGCACGGGGTTTAGCGGGAGAAGGAGATGAGCAGTTCTTC.

V and J are TRBV18 and TRBJ1-2, with TRBD1 matching over 11 bases. The CDR3 sequence is 15 residues long. V was clipped by 1 base and J by 5 bases; unmatched bases: 3. CDR1 is KGHSH and CDR2 is LQKENI in the germline V gene. The CDR3 DNA is TGTGCCAGCTCACCACAAGGACAGGGGGCATATGGCTACACCTTC. The encoded protein is CASSPQGQGAYGYTF.

This chain uses TRBV5-4 with TRBJ1-2; 8 bases are shared with TRBD1. Germline CDR1 reads SGHNT; CDR2 reads YYREEE (reference sequence). The J segment lost 4 bases and the V segment lost 5 bases, leaving 4 bases of the junction unmatched. This CDR3 comprises 13 residues. The CDR3 bases are TGTGCCAGCAGACGACAGGGGATCTATGGCTACACCTTC. Amino acids: CASRRQGIYGYTF.

CDR3 sequence reads: CASSLFQNSPLHF. CDR3 nucleotides: TGTGCCAGCAGTTTATTCCAGAATTCACCCCTCCACTTT. The genes are TRBV27 and TRBJ1-6, with no clear D. Deletions cut 1 base from V and 7 bases from J, with 5 bases between. This CDR3 has 13 amino acids. Germline V gene lookup returns CDR1 MNHEY and CDR2 SMNVEV (reference sequence).

V and J are TRBV6-2 or TRBV6-3 and TRBJ2-1; the match to TRBD2 covers 7 bases. J was trimmed by 1 base and V by 2 bases; bases with no gene match: 5. This CDR3 has 16 residues. CDR1 is MNHEY and CDR2 is SVGEGT in the germline V gene. The CDR3 reads CASSYDGGSSYNEQFF. The CDR3 nucleotides read TGTGCCAGCAGTTACGACGGGGGGAGTTCCTACAATGAGCAGTTCTTC.

This chain links TRBV2 with TRBJ2-7; 7 nucleotides match TRBD1. Trimming at V came to 4 bases and at J to 4 bases, leaving 7 bases not matched to a gene. CDR1 is SNHLY and CDR2 is FYNNEI in the germline V gene. This CDR3 has 14 amino acids. In nucleotides, the CDR3 is TGTGCCAGCAGTGTAAACAGGGGCCGTTACGAGCAGTACTTC. Protein sequence: CASSVNRGRYEQYF.

The J gene is TRBJ2-2, the V gene TRBV18; 8 bases line up with TRBD1. Trimming at V came to 4 bases and at J to 0 bases, leaving 7 bases not matched to a gene. Germline loops: CDR1 KGHSH, CDR2 LQKENI. This CDR3 is 17 amino acids long. Here the CDR3 DNA reads TGTGCCAGCTCACGGGCAGGGGGCCTACCGAACACCGGGGAGCTGTTTTTT. Protein product: CASSRAGGLPNTGELFF.

The table lists this clone with a few counts. The V gene is TRBV6-2 or TRBV6-3, the J gene TRBJ2-1, with 7 bases fitting TRBD2. The CDR3 spans 15 residues. V trimming: 4 bases; J trimming: 0 bases; junction bases outside the gene matches: 3. CDR1 and CDR2 from the germline V gene are MNHEY and SVGEGT. The CDR3 coding sequence is TGTGCCAGCAGTTGGGGCGGGAGCTCCTACAATGAGCAGTTCTTC. It codes for CASSWGGSSYNEQFF.

The V gene is TRBV3-1 (or the pseudogene TRBV3-2), the J gene TRBJ2-5; perhaps TRBD1 as D (5 bases). The germline V gene has CDR1 LGHDT and CDR2 YNNKEL (reference sequence). V dropped 5 bases and J dropped 1 base, with 5 bases sitting between them. The CDR3 has 12 amino acids. DNA for the CDR3: TGTGCCAGCAGCAGGGGCCAAGAGACCCAGTACTTC. Translating it yields CASSRGQETQYF.

This rearrangement joins TRBV29-1 to TRBJ2-7, with TRBD1 identical over 9 bases. The CDR3 loop spans 16 amino acids. Trimming cost V 2 bases and J 0 bases; bases outside gene matches: 8. CDR1 and CDR2 from the germline V gene are SQVTM and ANQGSEA. In DNA, the CDR3 is TGCAGCGTTGAAACCGGGACAGGGTCTCTCTCCTACGAGCAGTACTTC. Its protein product is CSVETGTGSLSYEQYF.

V usage is TRBV4-3 and J usage is TRBJ2-3; 8 bases line up with TRBD2. CDR1 and CDR2 from the germline V gene are LGHNA and YSLEER. Unmatched junction bases numbered 13, after V lost 0 bases and J lost 2 bases. The length of the CDR3 is 19 residues. The CDR3 nucleotides read TGCGCCAGCAGCCAAGATTTTATTCTTGTAGCGGGACCCACAGATACGCAGTATTTT. This sequence encodes CASSQDFILVAGPTDTQYF.

The chain uses TRBV3-1 (or the pseudogene TRBV3-2) and TRBJ2-5, with TRBD2 matching 10 bases. The V segment lost 3 bases and the J segment 0 bases; nucleotides outside the gene matches: 13. The germline V gene encodes CDR1 LGHDT and CDR2 YNNKEL (reference sequence). The CDR3 consists of 19 residues. The CDR3, as DNA: TGTGCCAGCAGCCAGAGGGGGCATGAAGCGGGAGGGGACCAAGAGACCCAGTACTTC. Translation: CASSQRGHEAGGDQETQYF.

This chain links TRBV5-1 with TRBJ1-4; D not resolved. Per the germline V gene, CDR1 is SGHRS and CDR2 is YFSETQ. CDR3 size: 12 residues. The V end was cut by 0 bases, the J end by 7 bases, with 4 bases between. CDR3 amino acids: CASSLAGEKLFF. The CDR3 DNA reads TGCGCCAGCAGCTTGGCCGGTGAAAAACTGTTTTTT.

The chain carries TRBV2 and TRBJ2-7; D may be TRBD2 (6 bases). Looked up from germline, CDR1 is SNHLY and CDR2 is FYNNEI. V was pared by 3 bases and J by 3 bases, with 9 bases between. The CDR3 is 13 amino acids. In DNA form, the CDR3 reads TGTGCCAGCAGTGAGCGGGGACTCTACGAGCAGTACTTC. Translated: CASSERGLYEQYF.

The chain has TRBV4-1 and TRBJ1-5; 7 nucleotides agree with TRBD1. With 3 bases clipped from V and 0 bases from J, the junction kept 8 bases outside the gene matches. CDR3 length equals 17 residues. Germline CDR1 is MGHRA and CDR2 is YSYEKL. The CDR3 DNA follows: TGCGCCAGCAGCCAGGTACAGGGGACCTATAGCAATCAGCCCCAGCATTTT. This translates into CASSQVQGTYSNQPQHF.

The chain uses TRBV7-2 and TRBJ1-1, with a tentative D call TRBD1 (5 bases). The CDR3 spans 15 residues. The germline V gene encodes CDR1 SGHTA and CDR2 FQGNSA. The V and J ends lost 1 base and 1 base respectively, with 10 bases between them. The CDR3 nucleotides are TGTGCCAGCAGCTTAGAAGGGGCGGCGAACACTGAAGCTTTCTTT. Encoded protein: CASSLEGAANTEAFF.